This entry concerns a single T cell receptor beta chain. Antigen unknown. Germline lookup yields CDR1 MRHNA and CDR2 SNTAGT. Between the trimmed V and J ends, which lost 0 bases and 5 bases, there was a span of 10 bases. The CDR3 is 14 amino acids. This table comes from immunoSEQ multiplex PCR, and its TCRdb copy is limited to in-frame clones, with some not included. The sample shows roughly 50,000 clones, around 85% of them seen only once. These data belong to a study of T cells in tumors after PD-1 blockade. At the level of the study: A subset received ongoing vismodegib 150 mg daily alongside anti-PD-1 therapy.

Points from the study as a whole: Peripheral recruitment is suggested, as some novel exhausted tumor clones were in pre-treatment blood.

Template: tumor biopsy or peripheral blood genomic DNA, about 616-6,500 ng per sample. The sequence derives from a human donor with basal cell carcinoma. Source: PBMCs, taken before anti-PD-1 treatment. The gene calls are TRBV6-4 and TRBJ1-1, with D hard to call. The CDR3 DNA follows: TGTGCCAGCAGTGACTCGAAACGTGGAACTGAAGCTTTCTTT. Translation: CASSDSKRGTEAFF.